This TCR beta chain is drawn from a study of cytomegalovirus exposure and HLA in healthy donors. Study information: Most donors, 80% to 90% of approximately 400 genotyped, fell in the Caucasian-associated ancestry cluster.

PCR employed 60 Vbeta and 13 Jbeta primers. The method was immunoSEQ multiplex PCR; TCRdb's version includes in-frame clones alone and lacks a portion of them. This table holds about 200,000 clones, approximately 79% found once. This clone was counted only a few times. What it recognizes is unknown. CDR3 size: 15 residues. Trimming left V 4 bases short and J 1 base short, with 14 bases between. Germline V lookup: CDR1 SEHNR, CDR2 FQNEAQ (reference sequence). Overall study findings and caveats: Cytomegalovirus-associated status was assigned to approximately 160 TCR beta chains. What was likely a sequencing artifact was a cluster of highly shared sequence variants.

This clonotype was sampled from a male donor in good health and CMV-seronegative. Sequencing was performed on PBMCs. This chain connects TRBV7-9 to TRBJ2-7; D gene uncertain. The CDR3 nucleotides are TGTGCCAGCAGCTCCGGTAAAGAAAAATCCTACGAGCAGTACTTC. Encoded protein: CASSSGKEKSYEQYF.